Listed below are T cell receptor beta chains from one sample, sequenced in a study of shared clonotypes between healthy human individuals. Clones were sequenced by immunoSEQ multiplex PCR, and TCRdb holds only the in-frame ones, with some missing. This table has roughly 770,000 clones, about 96% appearing once. The specimen sequenced was naive CD8+ T cells sorted from blood. Receptors originate from a man aged 30 to 45 in good health. The CDR3 runs from the conserved cysteine through the conserved F or W. Fields, in order: D gene, V gene, J gene, clone size, CDR3 DNA, CDR3 protein. The D gene is left open where the match is weak. Only part of the rows carry a size: once, few, many, or a class if the clone is expanded.

D: .; V: TRBV9; J: TRBJ2-5; size: .; DNA: TGTGCCAGCAGCGTAGGGGAAGCCAGGGAGACCCAGTACTTC; CDR3: CASSVGEARETQYF
D: .; V: TRBV27; J: TRBJ2-7; size: .; DNA: TGTGCCAGCAGTTTATCGGGAGGGCAGGGGGCCTACGAGCAGTACTTC; CDR3: CASSLSGGQGAYEQYF
D: .; V: TRBV5-8; J: TRBJ2-3; size: .; DNA: TGTGCCAGCAGCTTAGGGACCCAGGGAACAGATACGCAGTATTTT; CDR3: CASSLGTQGTDTQYF
D: .; V: TRBV15; J: TRBJ2-5; size: .; DNA: TGTGCCACCAGCAGTACATGGGGGGGCAACCAAGAGACCCAGTACTTC; CDR3: CATSSTWGGNQETQYF
D: TRBD2; V: TRBV4-3; J: TRBJ2-2; size: .; DNA: TGCGCCAGCAGCCAAAGAGGGCTAGCGGACCACACCGGGGAGCTGTTTTTT; CDR3: CASSQRGLADHTGELFF
D: .; V: TRBV7-8; J: TRBJ2-2; size: .; DNA: TGTGCCAGCAGCACAGGGTGGGACACCGGGGAGCTGTTTTTT; CDR3: CASSTGWDTGELFF
D: TRBD2; V: TRBV9; J: TRBJ2-3; size: .; DNA: TGTGCCAGCACCCAGGGAGGGTCAGATACGCAGTATTTT; CDR3: CASTQGGSDTQYF
D: .; V: TRBV28; J: TRBJ2-1; size: .; DNA: TGTGCCAGCAGCCCCTCTACTTGGTTCGATGAGCAGTTCTTC; CDR3: CASSPSTWFDEQFF
D: .; V: TRBV30; J: TRBJ2-3; size: .; DNA: TGTGCCTGGAGTGTACTAGGGGGCACAGATACGCAGTATTTT; CDR3: CAWSVLGGTDTQYF
D: .; V: TRBV27; J: TRBJ2-1; size: .; DNA: TGTGCCAGCAGGACGACCTCGGGCCATGGATCCTACAATGAGCAGTTCTTC; CDR3: CASRTTSGHGSYNEQFF
D: .; V: TRBV4-1; J: TRBJ2-1; size: once; DNA: TGCGCCAGCAGTACTCGGGACAATGAGCAGTTCTTC; CDR3: CASSTRDNEQFF
D: TRBD1; V: TRBV29-1; J: TRBJ1-2; size: .; DNA: TGCAGCGTTGAACGCTTTCAGGGGGCCGGCTATGGCTACACCTTC; CDR3: CSVERFQGAGYGYTF
D: .; V: TRBV5-6; J: TRBJ2-7; size: once; DNA: TGTGCCAGCAGCTTCTCTCAGGCTCCCTACGAGCAGTACTTC; CDR3: CASSFSQAPYEQYF
D: .; V: TRBV5-5; J: TRBJ2-5; size: .; DNA: TGTGCCAGCAGCTTGCCTTTAATCAGGCAAGAGACCCAGTACTTC; CDR3: CASSLPLIRQETQYF
D: .; V: TRBV29-1; J: TRBJ2-7; size: .; DNA: TGCAGCGTCGTGGTAGCGGAGTTCGTCTACGAGCAGTACTTC; CDR3: CSVVVAEFVYEQYF
D: TRBD2; V: TRBV7-8; J: TRBJ2-1; size: .; DNA: TGTGCCAGCAGCTTAGTGGCTGGCGGGAGGCCCTACAATGAGCAGTTCTTC; CDR3: CASSLVAGGRPYNEQFF
D: TRBD2; V: TRBV4-3; J: TRBJ2-1; size: .; DNA: TGCGCCAGCAGCCAAGGTATGGGACTAGCGGGAGAAGAGCAGTTCTTC; CDR3: CASSQGMGLAGEEQFF
D: TRBD2; V: TRBV7-2; J: TRBJ2-1; size: .; DNA: TGTGCCAGCAGCTTAGGCGGACTAGCGGGTTACAATGAGCAGTTCTTC; CDR3: CASSLGGLAGYNEQFF
D: TRBD2; V: TRBV28; J: TRBJ2-7; size: .; DNA: TGTGCCAGCAGTTTCGCGGGTAGCGGGAAGGTTTACGAGCAGTACTTC; CDR3: CASSFAGSGKVYEQYF
D: TRBD1; V: TRBV7-2; J: TRBJ1-1; size: .; DNA: TGTGCCAGCAGCTTCTTACAGGGGGCGAAAACTGAAGCTTTCTTT; CDR3: CASSFLQGAKTEAFF
D: .; V: TRBV9; J: TRBJ1-2; size: .; DNA: TGTGCCAGCAGTCCCACTGAGCGTGGCTACACCTTC; CDR3: CASSPTERGYTF
D: TRBD2; V: TRBV28; J: TRBJ2-1; size: once; DNA: TGTGCCAGCAGTTTCCAGTCTAGCGGGGACAATGAGCAGTTCTTC; CDR3: CASSFQSSGDNEQFF
D: .; V: TRBV7-9; J: TRBJ2-4; size: .; DNA: TGTGCCAGCAGCTCAGAGGTTCGGACCGTAAACAAGTACTTC; CDR3: CASSSEVRTVNKYF
D: .; V: TRBV6-4; J: TRBJ1-2; size: .; DNA: TGTGCCAGCAGCGCGGGTGGCGGCTACACCTTC; CDR3: CASSAGGGYTF
D: TRBD1; V: TRBV27; J: TRBJ1-5; size: .; DNA: TGTGCCAGCGGAGCAGGGGGCTTGTTTTCAGCCCAGCATTTT; CDR3: CASGAGGLFSAQHF
D: .; V: TRBV14; J: TRBJ2-7; size: .; DNA: TGTGCCAGCAGCCAAGATCAGGGCCACTTCTACGAGCAGTACTTC; CDR3: CASSQDQGHFYEQYF
D: TRBD1; V: TRBV5-1; J: TRBJ2-1; size: .; DNA: TGCGCCAGCGGGGACAGGTCCGAAAGCTCCTACAATGAGCAGTTCTTC; CDR3: CASGDRSESSYNEQFF
D: TRBD2; V: TRBV29-1; J: TRBJ2-1; size: .; DNA: TGCAGCGTACTTCTAGCGGGAGTAAACAATGAGCAGTTCTTC; CDR3: CSVLLAGVNNEQFF
D: .; V: TRBV9; J: TRBJ1-1; size: .; DNA: TGTGCCAGCAGCGATCAACCTCCTACGGGGAACACTGAAGCTTTCTTT; CDR3: CASSDQPPTGNTEAFF
D: .; V: TRBV28; J: TRBJ2-5; size: .; DNA: TGTGCCAGCAGTTCATACTCGGGATTCGGGGAGACCCAGTACTTC; CDR3: CASSSYSGFGETQYF
D: .; V: TRBV4-1; J: TRBJ2-7; size: .; DNA: TGCGCCAGCAGCCAAGAAGATTTGTACGAGCAGTACTTC; CDR3: CASSQEDLYEQYF
D: .; V: TRBV6-6; J: TRBJ1-1; size: .; DNA: TGTGCCAGCAGTTATACTTTTGAGGAAGGGGACACTGAAGCTTTCTTT; CDR3: CASSYTFEEGDTEAFF
D: TRBD2; V: TRBV5-4; J: TRBJ2-3; size: .; DNA: TGTGCCAGCAGCTTGGAGTCGCTAGCGGGAGATGTAGATACGCAGTATTTT; CDR3: CASSLESLAGDVDTQYF
D: TRBD1; V: TRBV27; J: TRBJ2-7; size: .; DNA: TGTGCCAGCAGTTTAATTGGGGACAGCGCAGGGTACGAGCAGTACTTC; CDR3: CASSLIGDSAGYEQYF
D: .; V: TRBV25-1; J: TRBJ2-4; size: .; DNA: TGTGCCAGCAGTAAATTCTCGGAGAACATTCAGTACTTC; CDR3: CASSKFSENIQYF
D: .; V: TRBV5-5; J: TRBJ2-7; size: .; DNA: TGTGCCAGCAGCTTGATGGCAGGTCCCTACGAGCAGTACTTC; CDR3: CASSLMAGPYEQYF
D: .; V: TRBV29-1; J: TRBJ2-1; size: .; DNA: TGCAGCGTCGGTTTGGGAGCTAGCGTTGAGCAGTTCTTC; CDR3: CSVGLGASVEQFF
D: TRBD1; V: TRBV7-9; J: TRBJ1-1; size: .; DNA: TGTGCCAGCAGCTCTCGGGGACAGGGGGCTAGGGACACTGAAGCTTTCTTT; CDR3: CASSSRGQGARDTEAFF
D: TRBD1; V: TRBV14; J: TRBJ1-2; size: .; DNA: TGTGCCAGCAGCCAAGAGTACAGTCGGGGACAGGGAATTAACTATGGCTACACCTTC; CDR3: CASSQEYSRGQGINYGYTF
D: .; V: TRBV27; J: TRBJ2-1; size: .; DNA: TGTGCCAGCAGTTTATCTGGATGGAATGAGCAGTTCTTC; CDR3: CASSLSGWNEQFF
D: .; V: TRBV30; J: TRBJ2-5; size: .; DNA: TGTGCCTGGAGTGTGCCCTCGGACTATCTGTACTTC; CDR3: CAWSVPSDYLYF